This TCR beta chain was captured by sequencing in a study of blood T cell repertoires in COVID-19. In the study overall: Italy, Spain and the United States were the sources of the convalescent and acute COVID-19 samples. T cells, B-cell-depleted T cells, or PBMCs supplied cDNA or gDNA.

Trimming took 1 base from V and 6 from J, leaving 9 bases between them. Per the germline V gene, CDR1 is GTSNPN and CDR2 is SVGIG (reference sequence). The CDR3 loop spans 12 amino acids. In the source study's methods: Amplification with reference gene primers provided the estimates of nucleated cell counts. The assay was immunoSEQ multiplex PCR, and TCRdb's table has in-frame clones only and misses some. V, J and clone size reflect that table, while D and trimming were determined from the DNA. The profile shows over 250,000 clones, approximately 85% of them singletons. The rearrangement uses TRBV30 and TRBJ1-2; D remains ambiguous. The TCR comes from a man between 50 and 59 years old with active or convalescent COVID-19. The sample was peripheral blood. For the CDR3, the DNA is TGTGCCTGGAGTGCCCCTCGGGATGGCTACACCTTC. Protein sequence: CAWSAPRDGYTF.